One and the same sample provided the 7 T cell receptor beta chains below, sequenced in a study of cytomegalovirus exposure and HLA in healthy donors. Assay used: immunoSEQ multiplex PCR; TCRdb lists only in-frame clones, some missing. Seen here are approximately 200,000 clones, about nine tenths observed once, and the top ten hold 1% to 1.2%. Sequenced: PBMCs. These receptors were taken from a woman aged 18-29 years in good health and CMV-seronegative.

The V and J genes are TRBV9 and TRBJ2-1; D perhaps matches TRBD2 (6 bases). The germline gives CDR1 SGDLS, CDR2 YYNGEE. The CDR3 has 13 amino acids. With 4 bases removed from V and 8 bases from J, the gap between germline ends came to 13 bases. CDR3 residues: CASSSGGRDEQFF. CDR3 coding DNA: TGTGCCAGCAGCTCCGGGGGAAGAGATGAGCAGTTCTTC. The whole variable domain, filled in from reference TRBV9 and TRBJ2-1, reads DSGVTQTPKHLITATGQRVTLRCSPRSGDLSVYWYQQSLDQGLQFLIQYYNGEERAKGNILERFSAQQFPDLHSELNLSSLELGDSALYFCASSSGGRDEQFFGPGTRLTVL.

The V and J genes are TRBV30 and TRBJ1-2; D is unclear. The CDR3 extends over 13 amino acids. Germline assignment: CDR1 GTSNPN and CDR2 SVGIG (reference sequence). Trimming took 0 bases from V and 7 from J, leaving 12 bases between them. The CDR3 loop is CAWSVIHAAGYTF. The CDR3 coding sequence is TGTGCCTGGAGTGTAATCCATGCGGCTGGCTACACCTTC. The full variable domain, rest sourced from reference TRBV30 and TRBJ1-2, is SQTIHQWPATLVQPVGSPLSLECTVEGTSNPNLYWYRQAAGRGLQLLFYSVGIGQISSEVPQNLSASRPQDRQFILSSKKLLLSDSGFYLCAWSVIHAAGYTFGSGTRLTVV.

This sequence joins TRBV28 and TRBJ2-7; D is perhaps TRBD2 (6 bases). This CDR3 has 12 residues. Trimming shortened V by 6 bases and J by 6 bases, and 12 bases separated the two germline ends. Germline V gives CDR1 MDHEN, CDR2 SYDVKM. The chain's CDR3 is CASRSWRGEQYF. The CDR3, as DNA: TGTGCCAGCAGGAGTTGGAGGGGCGAGCAGTACTTC.

The chain has TRBV29-1 and TRBJ2-1; unclear D gene. CDR3 size: 11 residues. The germline V gene has CDR1 SQVTM and CDR2 ANQGSEA. The V and J ends lost 3 bases and 5 bases respectively, with 5 bases between them. The CDR3 bases are TGCAGCGTTGACAGTCACAATGAGCAGTTCTTC. Translation: CSVDSHNEQFF.

Only a few counts were recorded for this clone. The chain recombines TRBV7-8 with TRBJ1-2; 7 bases are a match to TRBD1. The CDR3 loop spans 14 amino acids. The J segment lost 1 base and the V segment lost 5 bases, leaving 4 bases of the junction unmatched. CDR1 is SGHVS and CDR2 is FQNEAQ in the germline V gene. As DNA, the CDR3 is TGTGCCAGCAGCACCGGGACAGATAACTATGGCTACACCTTC. This gives the protein CASSTGTDNYGYTF.

V is TRBV10-3 and J is TRBJ2-3; TRBD2 matches 8 bases. The CDR3 runs to 13 residues. V was clipped by 7 bases and J by 5 bases; unmatched bases: 5. CDR1 and CDR2 from the germline V gene are ENHRY and SYGVKD. The CDR3 loop is CAINGLAGDTQYF. CDR3 nucleotide sequence: TGTGCCATCAATGGGCTAGCGGGAGATACGCAGTATTTT.

The V call is TRBV2, the J call TRBJ2-3, with 7 bases fitting TRBD1. This CDR3 spans 14 amino acids. The trim removed 7 bases at V and 0 bases at J, leaving 4 bases unmatched. The germline V gene encodes CDR1 SNHLY and CDR2 FYNNEI. Written as DNA, the CDR3 is TGTGCCAGCATCACAGGGGCCAGCACAGATACGCAGTATTTT. Its protein product is CASITGASTDTQYF.